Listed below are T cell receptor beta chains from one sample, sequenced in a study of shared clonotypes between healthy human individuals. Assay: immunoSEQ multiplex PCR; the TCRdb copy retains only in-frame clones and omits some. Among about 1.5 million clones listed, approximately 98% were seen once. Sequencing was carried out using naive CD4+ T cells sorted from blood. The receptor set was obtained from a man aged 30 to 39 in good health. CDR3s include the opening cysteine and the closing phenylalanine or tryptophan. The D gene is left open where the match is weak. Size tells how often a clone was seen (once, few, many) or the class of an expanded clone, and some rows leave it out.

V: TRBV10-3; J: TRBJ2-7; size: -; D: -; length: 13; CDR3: CAISAAGAYEQYF; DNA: TGTGCCATCAGTGCCGCCGGGGCCTACGAGCAGTACTTC
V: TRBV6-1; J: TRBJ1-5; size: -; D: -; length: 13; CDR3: CASSSSLIQPQHF; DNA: TGTGCCAGCAGCTCCTCCCTCATTCAGCCCCAGCATTTT
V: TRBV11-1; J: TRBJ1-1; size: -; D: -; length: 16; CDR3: CASSFGGPGGDTEAFF; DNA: TGTGCCAGCAGCTTTGGGGGTCCGGGAGGAGACACTGAAGCTTTCTTT
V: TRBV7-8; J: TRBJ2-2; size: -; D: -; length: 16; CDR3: CASSLFGGSGAGELFF; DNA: TGTGCCAGCAGCTTATTTGGAGGCTCGGGGGCCGGGGAGCTGTTTTTT
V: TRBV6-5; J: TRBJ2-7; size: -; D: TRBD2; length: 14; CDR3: CASSTSGRKDEQYF; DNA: TGTGCCAGCAGTACTAGCGGGAGGAAGGACGAGCAGTACTTC
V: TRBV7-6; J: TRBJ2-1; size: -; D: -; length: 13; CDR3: CASSLRDPSEQFF; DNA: TGTGCCAGCAGCTTAAGGGACCCCTCTGAGCAGTTCTTC
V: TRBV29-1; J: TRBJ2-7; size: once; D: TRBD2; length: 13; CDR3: CSVSRRGAYEQYF; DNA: TGCAGCGTTTCCCGGCGGGGGGCCTACGAGCAGTACTTC
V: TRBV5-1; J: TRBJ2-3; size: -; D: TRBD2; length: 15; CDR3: CASSLGGSTTDTQYF; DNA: TGCGCCAGCAGCTTGGGCGGGAGTACCACAGATACGCAGTATTTT
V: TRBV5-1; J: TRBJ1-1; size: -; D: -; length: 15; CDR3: CASSLVQVVNTEAFF; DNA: TGCGCCAGCAGCTTGGTGCAGGTTGTGAACACTGAAGCTTTCTTT
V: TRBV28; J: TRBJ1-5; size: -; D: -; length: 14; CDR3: CASSLSGKTQPQHF; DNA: TGTGCCAGCAGTTTATCGGGCAAAACCCAGCCCCAGCATTTT
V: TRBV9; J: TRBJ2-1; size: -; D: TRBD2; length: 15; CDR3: CASSVVGLAGREQFF; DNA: TGTGCCAGCAGCGTAGTAGGGCTAGCGGGAAGGGAGCAGTTCTTC
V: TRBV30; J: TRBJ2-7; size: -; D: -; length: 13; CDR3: CAWTRDSPYEQYF; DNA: TGTGCCTGGACGCGGGACAGTCCTTACGAGCAGTACTTC
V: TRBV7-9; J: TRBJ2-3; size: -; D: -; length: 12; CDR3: CASSSPGDAQYF; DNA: TGTGCCAGCAGCTCACCGGGGGACGCGCAGTATTTT
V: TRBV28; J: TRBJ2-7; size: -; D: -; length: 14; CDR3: CASSRALPAYEQYF; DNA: TGTGCCAGCAGCCGGGCCCTGCCCGCCTACGAGCAGTACTTC
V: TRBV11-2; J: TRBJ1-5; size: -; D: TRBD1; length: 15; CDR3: CASSREGQLNQPQHF; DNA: TGTGCCAGCAGCCGGGAGGGACAGCTCAATCAGCCCCAGCATTTT
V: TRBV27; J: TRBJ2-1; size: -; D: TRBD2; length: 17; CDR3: CASSNNPGLVFHNEQFF; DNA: TGTGCCAGCTCAAATAACCCCGGACTAGTTTTCCACAATGAGCAGTTCTTC
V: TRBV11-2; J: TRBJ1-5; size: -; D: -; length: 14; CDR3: CASSRRGIGQPQHF; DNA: TGTGCCAGCAGCCGTCGAGGAATTGGTCAGCCCCAGCATTTT
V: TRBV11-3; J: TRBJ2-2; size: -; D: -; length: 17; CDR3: CASSFPDRGPNTGELFF; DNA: TGTGCCAGCAGCTTCCCCGACCGGGGTCCGAACACCGGGGAGCTGTTTTTT
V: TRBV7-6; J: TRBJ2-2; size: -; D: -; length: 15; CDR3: CASSSSHKNTGELFF; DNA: TGTGCCAGCAGCTCGAGCCACAAGAACACCGGGGAGCTGTTTTTT
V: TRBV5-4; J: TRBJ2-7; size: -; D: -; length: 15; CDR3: CASSFPAGGAYEQYF; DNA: TGTGCCAGCAGCTTCCCAGCGGGCGGCGCCTACGAGCAGTACTTC